The entry below describes one T cell receptor beta chain. These data belong to a study of technical replicates of blood from a few donors. The protocol was immunoSEQ multiplex PCR, while the TCRdb copy is restricted to in-frame clones and leaves out a portion. The sample carries fewer than 80,000 clones, 70% to 90% recorded once. V lost 0 bases and J lost 7; bases outside the gene matches: 6. This CDR3 contains 14 residues. From germline, CDR1 is SGHNT and CDR2 YYREEE (reference sequence). The rearrangement uses TRBV5-4 and TRBJ2-7; 8 nucleotides align to TRBD2. This receptor was taken from a human donor in good health. Some clones in this sample may be carry-over from other donors' samples. Sample: PBMCs. The DNA of the CDR3 is TGTGCCAGCAGCTTGGACCTCGCGGGGGGTGAGCAGTACTTC. Translated: CASSLDLAGGEQYF. Complete variable domain (other parts from reference TRBV5-4 and TRBJ2-7): ETGVTQSPTHLIKTRGQQVTLRCSSQSGHNTVSWYQQALGQGPQFIFQYYREEENGRGNFPPRFSGLQFPNYSSELNVNALELDDSALYLCASSLDLAGGEQYFGPGTRLTVT.